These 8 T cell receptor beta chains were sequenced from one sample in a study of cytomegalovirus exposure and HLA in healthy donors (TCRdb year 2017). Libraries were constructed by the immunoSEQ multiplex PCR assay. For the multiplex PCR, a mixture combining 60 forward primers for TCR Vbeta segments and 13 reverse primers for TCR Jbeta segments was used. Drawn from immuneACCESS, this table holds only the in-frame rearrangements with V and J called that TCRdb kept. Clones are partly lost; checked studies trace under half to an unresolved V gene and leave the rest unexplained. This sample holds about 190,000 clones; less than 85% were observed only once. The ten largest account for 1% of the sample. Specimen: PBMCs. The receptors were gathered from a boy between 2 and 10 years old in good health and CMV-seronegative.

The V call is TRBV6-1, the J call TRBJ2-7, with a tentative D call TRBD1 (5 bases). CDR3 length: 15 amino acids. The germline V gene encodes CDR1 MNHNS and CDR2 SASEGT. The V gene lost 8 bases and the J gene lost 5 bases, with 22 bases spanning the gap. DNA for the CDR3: TGTGCCAGCTCTCCCTTGGGCGCAGGGTCGGACGAGCAGTACGTC. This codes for CASSPLGAGSDEQYV.

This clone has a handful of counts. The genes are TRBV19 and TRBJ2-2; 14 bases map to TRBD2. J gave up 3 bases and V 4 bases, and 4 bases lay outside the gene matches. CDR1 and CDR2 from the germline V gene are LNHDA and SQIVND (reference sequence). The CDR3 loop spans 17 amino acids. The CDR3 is CASSTSGLAGDTGELFF. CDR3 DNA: TGTGCCAGTAGTACTTCGGGACTAGCGGGGGACACCGGGGAGCTGTTTTTT.

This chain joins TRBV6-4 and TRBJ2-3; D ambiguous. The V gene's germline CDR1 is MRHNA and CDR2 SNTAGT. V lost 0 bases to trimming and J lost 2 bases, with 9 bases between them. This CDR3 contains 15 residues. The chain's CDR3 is CASSDSARDTDTQYF. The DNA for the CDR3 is TGTGCCAGCAGTGACTCCGCTCGAGACACAGATACGCAGTATTTT.

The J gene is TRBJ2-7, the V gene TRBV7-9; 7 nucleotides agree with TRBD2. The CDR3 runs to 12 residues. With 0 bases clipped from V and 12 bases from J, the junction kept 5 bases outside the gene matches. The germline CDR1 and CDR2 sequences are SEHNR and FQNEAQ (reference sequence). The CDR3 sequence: CASSLAGGGWYF. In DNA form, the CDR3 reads TGTGCCAGCAGCTTAGCTGGGGGGGGTTGGTACTTC.

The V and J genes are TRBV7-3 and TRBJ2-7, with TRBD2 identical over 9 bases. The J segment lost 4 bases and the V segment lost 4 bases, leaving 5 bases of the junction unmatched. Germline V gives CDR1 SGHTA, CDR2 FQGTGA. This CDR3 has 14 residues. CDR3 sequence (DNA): TGTGCCAGCAGCTCAAGCGGGAGGAGGTACGAGCAGTACTTC. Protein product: CASSSSGRRYEQYF.

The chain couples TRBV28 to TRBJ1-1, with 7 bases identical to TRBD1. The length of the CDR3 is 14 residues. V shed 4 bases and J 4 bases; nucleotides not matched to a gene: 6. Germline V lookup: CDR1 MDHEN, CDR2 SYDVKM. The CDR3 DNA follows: TGTGCCAGCAGTTCACCGTCAGGGGGCACTGAAGCTTTCTTT. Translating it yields CASSSPSGGTEAFF.

CDR3 DNA: TGTGCCATCACCCCGGGACAGGGGGCTTCGGAGCAGTTCTTC. This sequence encodes CAITPGQGASEQFF. J is TRBJ2-1 and V is TRBV10-3, with TRBD1 identical over 12 bases. CDR1 ENHRY and CDR2 SYGVKD come from the germline V gene. The CDR3 is 14 amino acids. With V trimmed by 7 bases and J by 10 bases, 8 bases remained unmatched.

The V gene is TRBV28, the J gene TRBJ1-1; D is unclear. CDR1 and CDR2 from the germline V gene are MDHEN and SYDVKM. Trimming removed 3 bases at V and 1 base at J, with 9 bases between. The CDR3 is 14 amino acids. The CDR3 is CASSFTDQNTEAFF. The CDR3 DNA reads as TGTGCCAGCAGTTTCACAGACCAGAACACTGAAGCTTTCTTT.